These 23 T cell receptor beta chains originate from one sample sequenced in a study of T-cell reconstitution after alpha-beta-depleted transplantation in children. The TCRbeta library was prepared with unique molecular identifiers. TCRdb reprocessed the PCR reads with MiXCR, giving one entry per CDR3 protein. The data show 700,000 to 850,000 distinct CDR3 sequences, roughly 15% seen once. The sequences come from PBMCs, mostly from graft donor cells, collected 360 days after TCRalphabeta/CD19-depleted stem cell transplant. These receptor sequences come from a male patient between 10 and 17 years old who had a stem cell transplant for acute lymphoblastic leukemia, so the T cells may come from the graft donor.

This rearrangement joins TRBV20-1 to TRBJ2-7, with a tentative D call TRBD2 (5 bases). The V gene's germline CDR1 is DFQATT and CDR2 SNEGSKA (reference sequence). The CDR3 contains 13 residues. Trimming took 3 bases from V and 1 from J, leaving 10 bases between them. DNA of the CDR3: TGCAGTGCTAGCGGGAAAGCGTCCTACGAGCAGTACTTC. Amino acid sequence: CSASGKASYEQYF.

This clonotype appeared a few times. V usage is TRBV15 and J usage is TRBJ2-1, with D perhaps matching TRBD2 (6 bases). Trimming left V 5 bases short and J 16 bases short, with 18 bases between. The germline V gene has CDR1 LNHNV and CDR2 YYDKDF (reference sequence). The CDR3 covers 12 residues. The CDR3 sequence is CATSPPAGLLFF. The DNA for the CDR3 is TGTGCCACCAGCCCTCCGGCGGGACTCCTATTCTTC.

V and J are TRBV19 and TRBJ2-3, with D maybe TRBD2 (6 bases). The CDR3 is 14 amino acids. The germline V gene encodes CDR1 LNHDA and CDR2 SQIVND (reference sequence). The ends were cut back, 8 bases at V and 3 bases at J, with 15 bases in the middle. In DNA form, the CDR3 reads TGTGCCAGTGCCCTGCGGCTAGCGACAGATACGCAGTATTTT. This sequence encodes CASALRLATDTQYF.

This clonotype was detected a few times. The chain is built from TRBV12-3 or TRBV12-4 and TRBJ2-2; 10 bases are a match to TRBD1. The CDR3 has 16 residues. Trimming at V came to 4 bases and at J to 3 bases, leaving 5 bases not matched to a gene. The CDR3 DNA reads TGTGCCAGCAGTTCCACCGGGACAGGGGACACCGGGGAGCTGTTTTTT. Its translation: CASSSTGTGDTGELFF.

This clonotype was counted a few times. The V gene is TRBV24-1, the J gene TRBJ2-7, with D perhaps TRBD1 (6 bases). With 0 bases removed from V and 2 bases from J, the gap between germline ends came to 13 bases. Germline values: CDR1 KGHDR, CDR2 SFDVKD. This CDR3 is 16 amino acids long. The CDR3 DNA reads as TGTGCCACCAGTGATTTGAGGTTCGGACAGACCTACGAGCAGTACTTC. As protein: CATSDLRFGQTYEQYF.

This clonotype appeared a few times. The V and J genes are TRBV6-6 and TRBJ2-7, with no clear D. Trimming pared 2 bases from V and 3 bases from J, leaving 8 bases between. The CDR3 spans 13 residues. Germline V gene sequence: CDR1 MNHNY, CDR2 SVGAGI (reference sequence). The CDR3 nucleotides read TGTGCCAGCAGTTACAGAGCTTTCTACGAGCAGTACTTC. This encodes CASSYRAFYEQYF.

The chain carries TRBV7-6 and TRBJ2-1; possibly TRBD1 or TRBD2 for D (5 bases each). Germline values: CDR1 SGHVS, CDR2 FNYEAQ. V was shortened by 2 bases and J by 5 bases, with 16 bases between the two germline ends. The CDR3 runs to 16 residues. DNA of the CDR3: TGTGCCAGCAGCTTAAGGGGCGGGCCCTCGGACAATGAGCAGTTCTTC. This sequence encodes CASSLRGGPSDNEQFF.

This clonotype has a handful of counts. The rearrangement joins TRBV20-1 to TRBJ2-7, with D possibly TRBD2 on 5 matching bases. Germline-derived CDR1 and CDR2 are DFQATT and SNEGSKA (reference sequence). The CDR3 runs to 12 residues. Trimming cost V 6 bases and J 5 bases, with 14 bases left between them. The CDR3, as DNA: TGCAGTGCCAGCGGTTCGGGCAACGAGCAGTACTTC. Amino acids: CSASGSGNEQYF.

The chain combines TRBV11-1 with TRBJ2-7, with 7 positions matching TRBD2. This CDR3 has 14 amino acids. Germline CDR1 is SGHAT and CDR2 is FQDESV (reference sequence). V shed 5 bases, J shed 9 bases, and the junction held 13 bases outside the gene matches. The CDR3 DNA is TGTGCCAGCAGCCCCCGGACTAGATCAAACGTGCAGTACTTC. It yields the protein CASSPRTRSNVQYF. The whole variable domain, filled in from reference TRBV11-1 and TRBJ2-7, reads EAEVAQSPRYKITEKSQAVAFWCDPISGHATLYWYRQILGQGPELLVQFQDESVVDDSQLPKDRFSAERLKGVDSTLKIQPAELGDSAMYLCASSPRTRSNVQYFGPGTRLTVT.

The genes are TRBV7-7 and TRBJ2-7, with TRBD2 matching 10 bases. With 5 bases clipped from V and 3 bases from J, the junction kept 10 bases outside the gene matches. This CDR3 comprises 16 residues. Germline values: CDR1 SSHAT, CDR2 FNYEAQ (reference sequence). Here the CDR3 reads CASSPEPSGSLYEQYF. CDR3 nucleotide sequence: TGTGCCAGCAGCCCCGAGCCTAGCGGGAGTCTCTACGAGCAGTACTTC.

This chain connects TRBV4-1 to TRBJ1-2; D is unresolved. V lost 2 bases and J 4 bases, leaving 11 bases between the germline ends. CDR1 and CDR2 from the germline V gene are MGHRA and YSYEKL. The CDR3 extends over 14 amino acids. CDR3 in DNA: TGCGCCAGCAGCCAAAAAAGGACGGGCTATGGCTACACCTTC. It specifies CASSQKRTGYGYTF.

The J gene is TRBJ1-2, the V gene TRBV12-3 or TRBV12-4; D gene ambiguous. The CDR3 totals 13 residues. Between the trimmed V and J ends, which lost 3 bases and 6 bases, there was a span of 11 bases. CDR3 residues: CASSFGQMDGYTF. CDR3 DNA: TGTGCCAGCAGTTTTGGGCAGATGGATGGCTACACCTTC.

Many counts were recorded for this clonotype. The chain couples TRBV5-1 to TRBJ2-1; D is unresolved. CDR3 length: 16 amino acids. Germline V gives CDR1 SGHRS, CDR2 YFSETQ. Trimming took off 0 bases at V and 5 bases at J, with 15 bases between the two ends. The CDR3 DNA is TGCGCCAGCAGCTTGGTGGTAGGTGCAATGAACAATGAGCAGTTCTTC. Protein sequence: CASSLVVGAMNNEQFF.

V usage is TRBV5-1 and J usage is TRBJ2-1; D is possibly TRBD1 (5 bases). The CDR3 runs 15 residues. Germline V CDR1 and CDR2: SGHRS, YFSETQ. Trimming stripped 0 bases from V and 4 bases from J, with 11 bases between. Written as DNA, the CDR3 is TGCGCCAGCAGCTTGGAACAGGCCTATTACAATGAGCAGTTCTTC. Its translation is CASSLEQAYYNEQFF.

Note on this clonotype: Sequence at one end of the junction differs from germline and may be a read error. V gene TRBV5-8 combines with J gene TRBJ2-5, with D possibly matching TRBD1 (5 bases). This CDR3 comprises 14 residues. Germline V CDR1 and CDR2: SGHTS, YDEGEE. Here the CDR3 reads CVSSLYDSTETQYF. The CDR3 DNA is TGTGTCAGCAGCTTGTATGACAGTACGGAGACCCAGTACTTC.

V is TRBV20-1 and J is TRBJ2-3; the match to TRBD1 covers 8 bases. The CDR3 is made up of 16 amino acids. V dropped 3 bases and J dropped 2; count of bases not matched to a gene: 10. Germline V lookup: CDR1 DFQATT, CDR2 SNEGSKA (reference sequence). As DNA, the CDR3 is TGCAGTGCTAGTCTTTGGGACAGGACGCCCACAGATACGCAGTATTTT. It translates to CSASLWDRTPTDTQYF.

This clonotype was found a few times. The chain is built from TRBV4-1 and TRBJ1-4; D is unclear. Germline values: CDR1 MGHRA, CDR2 YSYEKL. The CDR3 runs 15 residues. The V end lost 11 bases, the J end lost 0 bases, and 16 bases lay between the germline ends. The CDR3: CASLPNSATNEKLFF. In DNA form, the CDR3 reads TGCGCCTCACTCCCAAACTCTGCAACTAATGAAAAACTGTTTTTT.

This clonotype was found a few times. The rearrangement joins TRBV4-1 to TRBJ1-1, with no clear D. Germline assignment: CDR1 MGHRA and CDR2 YSYEKL. V was trimmed by 6 bases and J by 1 base, leaving 9 bases between them. This CDR3 has 13 amino acids. The CDR3 DNA is TGCGCCAGCAGACCCTTCGCGAACACTGAAGCTTTCTTT. Its protein product is CASRPFANTEAFF.

J is TRBJ2-3 and V is TRBV5-1; TRBD2 matches at 10 bases. The CDR3 has 15 amino acids. Germline CDR1 and CDR2: SGHRS and YFSETQ. CDR3 protein: CKTSLRLAGVDTQYF. The CDR3 DNA is TGCAAAACCAGCTTGAGGCTAGCGGGAGTGGATACGCAGTATTTT.

The J gene is TRBJ2-7, the V gene TRBV28; D is uncertain. V lost 0 bases and J lost 2, with 8 bases in between. Germline-derived CDR1 and CDR2 are MDHEN and SYDVKM. The length of the CDR3 is 14 residues. The CDR3 spells CASSLWPVAYEQYF. The CDR3 DNA is TGTGCCAGCAGTTTATGGCCAGTCGCCTACGAGCAGTACTTC.

This clonotype was picked up many times. The V gene is TRBV7-9, the J gene TRBJ1-4, with 8 bases aligning to TRBD1. The CDR3 length is 13 residues. V lost 2 bases to trimming and J lost 8 bases; unmatched junction nucleotides: 1. Germline values: CDR1 SEHNR, CDR2 FQNEAQ (reference sequence). For the CDR3, the DNA is TGTGCCAGCAGCTTAAGACAGGGGGAAAAACTGTTTTTT. Protein product: CASSLRQGEKLFF.

This clonotype was seen a handful of times. The chain recombines TRBV4-1 with TRBJ2-5; maybe TRBD2 (5 bases). Per the germline V gene, CDR1 is MGHRA and CDR2 is YSYEKL. Trimming stripped 2 bases from V and 5 bases from J, with 24 bases between. The CDR3 length is 18 residues. This chain's CDR3 is CASSQKSVRFGEWETQYF. In nucleotides, the CDR3 is TGCGCCAGCAGCCAAAAATCTGTGCGTTTCGGGGAATGGGAGACCCAGTACTTC.

The V gene is TRBV4-1, the J gene TRBJ2-1; the D gene is possibly TRBD2 (7 bases). Germline CDR1 and CDR2: MGHRA and YSYEKL. The CDR3 contains 17 residues. Trimming stripped 5 bases from V and 5 bases from J, with 22 bases between. CDR3 amino acids: CASSVFGGRGVDNEQFF. The CDR3 DNA reads as TGCGCCAGCAGCGTATTTGGGGGGAGGGGGGTAGACAATGAGCAGTTCTTC.